Listed here are 20 T cell receptor beta chains from one sample, sequenced in a study of regulatory T cells in long-lasting Graves disease. Investigators prepared the TCR beta libraries by applying iRepertoire HTBI primers and Arm-PCR of CDR3 regions. TCRdb itself ran the multiplex PCR reads through MiXCR, one entry per CDR3 protein. Seen here are about 220,000 distinct CDR3 sequences, 15% to 20% observed once, and the top ten hold approximately 12%. Time point in this sample: newly diagnosed GD, antithyroid drugs for less than 3 months. With RNA extracted from PBMCs as input, the TCR library was made. These data are also associated with another study on T cells in Graves' hyperthyroidism and ophthalmopathy.

The material sequenced was peripheral blood mononuclear cells (PBMCs), taken at new diagnosis, from a patient treated with antithyroid drugs. These TCRs come from a woman aged 25 to 45 with Graves disease.

This clonotype was picked up many times. The chain uses TRBV2 and TRBJ1-5; 8 bases match TRBD1. CDR3 length: 17 residues. V trimming: 5 bases; J trimming: 0 bases; junction bases outside the gene matches: 9. Germline loops: CDR1 SNHLY, CDR2 FYNNEI. CDR3 region: CASSSSDRGYSNQPQHF. The DNA for the CDR3 is TGTGCCAGCAGTTCGAGCGACAGGGGCTATAGCAATCAGCCCCAGCATTTT.

On this clonotype: A much larger clone sits a single nucleotide away, making a read error possible. The final CDR3 position lacks the conserved phenylalanine or tryptophan, pointing to a likely read error. The chain employs TRBV3-1 and TRBJ2-1; 7 nucleotides align to TRBD1. The J call may not be correct, given that the DNA end is closer to TRBJ2-5. In germline, CDR1 is LGHDT, CDR2 YNNKEL (reference sequence). This CDR3 comprises 15 residues. The CDR3 bases are TGTGCCAGCAGCCAGGGGACAGAGTTCCAAGAGACCCAGTACCTC. It specifies CASSQGTEFQETQYL.

The chain employs TRBV20-1 and TRBJ1-1; D is uncertain. The V gene lost 3 bases and the J gene lost 11 bases, with 10 bases spanning the gap. The CDR3 has 10 residues. Germline CDR1 reads DFQATT; CDR2 reads SNEGSKA (reference sequence). This chain's CDR3 is CSASYTAAFF. The CDR3 coding sequence is TGCAGTGCTAGTTACACGGCGGCTTTCTTT.

This clonotype was observed many times. The J gene is TRBJ2-7, the V gene TRBV10-3, with 9 bases fitting TRBD1. The CDR3 is 15 amino acids. With V trimmed by 4 bases and J by 2 bases, 6 bases remained unmatched. Germline V gene lookup returns CDR1 ENHRY and CDR2 SYGVKD. CDR3 sequence (DNA): TGTGCCATCAGTGCACAGGGGGCGAGGGCCTACGAGCAGTACTTC. This encodes CAISAQGARAYEQYF.

The genes are TRBV10-3 and TRBJ2-1; a possible D gene is TRBD2 (6 bases). The V end was cut by 6 bases, the J end by 7 bases, with 19 bases between. The CDR3 sequence is 15 residues long. The V gene's germline CDR1 is ENHRY and CDR2 SYGVKD. The CDR3 loop reads CAIRTNTGGENEQFF. CDR3 in DNA: TGTGCCATCAGAACCAACACGGGCGGGGAGAATGAGCAGTTCTTC.

This clonotype showed up many times. As DNA, the CDR3 is TGTGCCAGCAGCGGCCGGGCCCCACAAGAGACCCAGTACTTC. Its translation: CASSGRAPQETQYF. The chain combines TRBV9 with TRBJ2-5, with D hard to call. V was trimmed by 3 bases and J by 2 bases, leaving 11 bases between them. Germline lookup yields CDR1 SGDLS and CDR2 YYNGEE. The CDR3 has 14 residues.

This clonotype showed up many times. The rearrangement links TRBV28 to TRBJ1-1, with 9 bases matching TRBD1. V was clipped by 6 bases and J by 4 bases; unmatched bases: 9. CDR1 and CDR2 from the germline V gene are MDHEN and SYDVKM. CDR3 length equals 15 residues. The CDR3 DNA follows: TGTGCCAGCAGGCCCCAGGGACAGGGATCCACTGAAGCTTTCTTT. Translated: CASRPQGQGSTEAFF.

The chain employs TRBV28 and TRBJ2-7, with 9 bases aligning to TRBD2. CDR1 and CDR2 from the germline V gene are MDHEN and SYDVKM. The CDR3 covers 20 residues. Losses at the gene ends were 1 base for V and 0 bases for J; bases not matched to a gene: 16. The CDR3 DNA sequence: TGTGCCAGCAGTTTATCCCCGACTAGCGGAAGGTGGATGACCTCCTACGAGCAGTACTTC. Protein sequence: CASSLSPTSGRWMTSYEQYF.

The sample holds many counts of this clonotype. The chain links TRBV18 to TRBJ1-1; no firm D call. Trimming removed 0 bases at V and 1 base at J, with 12 bases between. The V gene's germline CDR1 is KGHSH and CDR2 LQKENI. This CDR3 has 16 amino acids. The CDR3 protein is CASSPPSRVRNTEAFF. Here the CDR3 DNA reads TGTGCCAGCTCACCACCCAGTAGAGTTAGGAACACTGAAGCTTTCTTT.

This clonotype appeared a few times. The rearrangement joins TRBV29-1 to TRBJ2-1; D gene unclear. This CDR3 contains 14 residues. Trimming removed 7 bases from V and 5 bases from J, with 18 bases in between. From germline, CDR1 is SQVTM and CDR2 ANQGSEA. The CDR3 sequence: CSAARLVGNNEQFF. As DNA, the CDR3 is TGCAGCGCCGCCAGGCTAGTTGGGAACAATGAGCAGTTCTTC.

The V and J genes are TRBV7-2 and TRBJ2-5, with D maybe TRBD2 (8 bases). The germline V gene encodes CDR1 SGHTA and CDR2 FQGNSA. V lost 3 bases and J lost 4, with 12 bases in between. The CDR3 sequence is 14 residues long. This chain's CDR3 is CASSFGRGLETQYF. The CDR3 DNA follows: TGTGCCAGCAGCTTCGGGAGGGGGCTAGAGACCCAGTACTTC.

The table lists this clonotype with many counts. V is TRBV18 and J is TRBJ2-7; D not resolved. Trimming stripped 3 bases from V and 6 bases from J, with 9 bases between. This CDR3 is 12 amino acids long. CDR1 and CDR2 (germline): KGHSH, LQKENI. The CDR3 region is CASSPPLGEQYF. Written as DNA, the CDR3 is TGTGCCAGCTCACCTCCCCTGGGCGAGCAGTACTTC.

The chain carries TRBV2 and TRBJ2-1; TRBD2 might be the D (9 bases). V was trimmed by 3 bases and J by 5 bases, leaving 23 bases between them. Germline lookup yields CDR1 SNHLY and CDR2 FYNNEI. This CDR3 region has 18 residues. The CDR3 is CASSEGQVLAGDDNEQFF. DNA for the CDR3: TGTGCCAGCAGTGAGGGACAGGTTTTAGCGGGAGACGACAATGAGCAGTTCTTC.

This clonotype showed up many times. The rearrangement links TRBV11-2 to TRBJ1-5; no reliable D call. Trimming removed 2 bases at V and 2 bases at J, with 10 bases between. The CDR3 length is 15 residues. Germline V gives CDR1 SGHAT, CDR2 FQNNGV. CDR3 residues: CASSLTSNGNQPQHF. CDR3 coding DNA: TGTGCCAGCAGCTTAACTTCTAATGGCAATCAGCCCCAGCATTTT.

Details on this clonotype: A far bigger clonotype differs at one base, so this is likely a read error. In DNA form, the CDR3 reads TGTGCCAGCAGCTCCAGGGGTGCAGATACGCAGTATTTT. It yields the protein CASSSRGADTQYF. The chain couples TRBV7-6 to TRBJ2-3, with D tentatively TRBD1 (6 bases). The V gene's germline CDR1 is SGHVS and CDR2 FNYEAQ. The CDR3 contains 13 residues. Trimming stripped 4 bases from V and 4 bases from J, with 9 bases between.

This clonotype came up many times. The genes are TRBV7-2 and TRBJ1-2; maybe TRBD1 (6 bases). Germline loops: CDR1 SGHTA, CDR2 FQGNSA. Trimming left V 3 bases short and J 4 bases short, with 9 bases between. CDR3 size: 13 residues. DNA of the CDR3: TGTGCCAGCAGCTTGGGACACTTCTATGGCTACACCTTC. Translation gives CASSLGHFYGYTF. Complete variable domain (other parts from reference TRBV7-2 and TRBJ1-2): GAGVSQSPSNKVTEKGKDVELRCDPISGHTALYWYRQSLGQGLEFLIYFQGNSAPDKSGLPSDRFSAERTGGSVSTLTIQRTQQEDSAVYLCASSLGHFYGYTFGSGTRLTVV.

This chain links TRBV6-1 with TRBJ2-7; D possibly corresponds to TRBD2 (5 bases). Trimming pared 8 bases from V and 4 bases from J, leaving 18 bases between. CDR1 is MNHNS and CDR2 is SASEGT in the germline V gene. There are 14 residues in the CDR3. The CDR3 bases are TGTGCCAGCTCCCTGAGGGTTCGGGGTTACGAGCAGTACTTC. Amino acids: CASSLRVRGYEQYF.

This clonotype was recorded at least ten times. The chain employs TRBV28 and TRBJ2-2; D is ambiguous. Germline assignment: CDR1 MDHEN and CDR2 SYDVKM. The CDR3 length is 16 residues. The V end lost 6 bases, the J end lost 4 bases, and 18 bases lay between the germline ends. This chain's CDR3 is CASSNPSRRSTGELFF. CDR3 bases: TGTGCCAGCAGCAACCCTTCTCGGAGATCCACCGGGGAGCTGTTTTTT.

The rearrangement links TRBV12-3 or TRBV12-4 to TRBJ1-1; 9 nucleotides align to TRBD1. CDR3 length: 14 amino acids. V lost 5 bases, J lost 5 bases, and 6 bases stayed unmatched. The chain's CDR3 is CASSNRQGGTEAFF. In DNA form, the CDR3 reads TGTGCCAGCAGTAATAGACAGGGGGGAACTGAAGCTTTCTTT.

This clonotype was observed once. With a far larger clone one base away, a read error is the likely cause. This chain joins TRBV11-2 and TRBJ1-4; a possible D gene is TRBD1 (6 bases). Germline CDR1 reads SGHAT; CDR2 reads FQNNGV. CDR3 length: 15 amino acids. The chain's CDR3 is CASSRERARGEKLVF. CDR3 nucleotide sequence: TGTGCCAGCAGCCGAGAACGAGCCAGGGGTGAAAAACTGGTTTTT.